The TCR beta chain described here comes from a study of post-analysis software for immune sequencing data. The library was made from cDNA and included unique molecular identifiers. TCRdb reanalysed the PCR reads using MiXCR and keeps one entry per CDR3 protein. Here the sample spans about 680,000 distinct CDR3 sequences, 59% being singletons. In the case of this clonotype: Its cognate antigen is unknown.

Findings and limits, study-wide: Five or six TRBV segments, TRBV5-6, TRBV5-1 and TRBV20-1 among them, were found more frequent in patients than controls. Significantly lower normalized Chao1 diversity was seen in multiple sclerosis patients than in controls.

CDR1 and CDR2 from the germline V gene are KGHSH and LQKENI. CDR3 size: 16 residues. V shed 0 bases and J shed 5 bases, with 14 bases lying between them. The V call is TRBV18, the J call TRBJ2-1; D is ambiguous. The TCR was taken from a girl aged 2-10 years with multiple sclerosis. Sequencing was done on a sample of blood. The CDR3 coding sequence is TGTGCCAGCTCACCACCCATTGGTACCCAGAACAATGAGCAGTTCTTC. Translation: CASSPPIGTQNNEQFF.